These T cell receptor beta chains were read from a single sample in a study of blood T cell repertoires in COVID-19. Profiling relied on immunoSEQ multiplex PCR, and the TCRdb table lists in-frame clones only, not all of them. The sample consists of about 220,000 clones, 80% to 85% of them appearing once. Sequencing input: PBMCs or T cells enriched from blood (not recorded which). These receptors all come from a middle-aged woman who had recovered from COVID-19. Both conserved end residues are part of each CDR3. A D gene is named only where the DNA matches it firmly. The listing skips clone size in some rows; elsewhere it reads once, few, many or a size class.

size	D	J	V	CDR3	DNA
once	.	TRBJ1-2	TRBV3-1/TRBV3-2	CASTNLASADYGYTF	TGTGCCAGCACAAATTTGGCCAGCGCGGACTATGGCTACACCTTC
.	TRBD2	TRBJ2-3	TRBV7-8	CASSLGTSGVPDTQYF	TGTGCCAGCAGCTTAGGGACTAGCGGGGTCCCAGATACGCAGTATTTT
.	TRBD2	TRBJ2-3	TRBV9	CASSSGTSGSEIYTQYF	TGTGCCAGCAGCTCCGGGACTAGCGGGAGTGAAATATATACGCAGTATTTT
.	.	TRBJ2-2	TRBV2	CASRGTDGPGGELFF	TGTGCCAGCAGGGGGACTGACGGTCCCGGCGGGGAGCTGTTTTTT
.	.	TRBJ1-1	TRBV7-9	CASSSRGWNTEAFF	TGTGCCAGCAGCTCTAGGGGATGGAACACTGAAGCTTTCTTT
.	.	TRBJ1-5	TRBV6-6	CASSNRVPNQPQHF	TGTGCCAGCAGCAACAGGGTCCCTAATCAGCCCCAGCATTTT
.	TRBD1	TRBJ2-2	TRBV3-1/TRBV3-2	CASRQDREAGELFF	TGTGCCAGCAGACAGGACAGGGAGGCCGGGGAGCTGTTTTTT
.	.	TRBJ2-7	TRBV5-1	CASSLFGGYEQYF	TGCGCCAGCAGCTTGTTCGGAGGCTACGAGCAGTACTTC
.	TRBD2	TRBJ2-2	TRBV28	CASSQAGGRTGELFF	TGTGCCAGCAGTCAAGCGGGAGGGCGGACCGGGGAGCTGTTTTTT
.	TRBD2	TRBJ2-7	TRBV7-2	CASSLRLARSYEQYF	TGTGCCAGCAGCCTAAGACTAGCGAGGTCCTACGAGCAGTACTTC
.	.	TRBJ1-1	TRBV11-3	CASSLEQVNTEAFF	TGTGCCAGCAGCTTAGAACAGGTTAACACTGAAGCTTTCTTT
.	TRBD2	TRBJ2-5	TRBV7-9	CASRTSGQETQYF	TGTGCCAGTCGGACTAGCGGCCAAGAGACCCAGTACTTC
.	TRBD2	TRBJ2-5	TRBV28	CASSLAGGLETQYF	TGTGCCAGCAGTTTGGCGGGAGGTTTGGAGACCCAGTACTTC
once	TRBD1	TRBJ1-3	TRBV7-2	CASSFEGATGNTIYF	TGTGCCAGCAGCTTTGAGGGGGCCACTGGAAACACCATATATTTT
.	TRBD2	TRBJ2-1	TRBV19	CASSIDLETSGLSSYNEQFF	TGTGCCAGTAGTATAGATCTGGAGACTAGCGGGCTTAGCTCCTACAATGAGCAGTTCTTC
.	TRBD1	TRBJ1-2	TRBV20-1	CSPRDRGGYTF	TGCAGTCCCCGGGACAGGGGTGGCTACACCTTC
.	.	TRBJ2-7	TRBV19	CASSIGGGGSYEQYF	TGTGCCAGTAGTATAGGAGGAGGCGGATCCTACGAGCAGTACTTC
.	.	TRBJ1-1	TRBV2	CASKGGRDAFF	TGTGCCAGCAAGGGGGGGCGGGATGCTTTCTTT
.	.	TRBJ2-1	TRBV5-1	CASSWGRMVDEQFF	TGCGCCAGCAGCTGGGGGAGGATGGTAGATGAGCAGTTCTTC
.	.	TRBJ1-3	TRBV7-2	CASSLVGAAGNTIYF	TGTGCCAGCAGCTTAGTGGGGGCAGCTGGAAACACCATATATTTT
.	.	TRBJ1-4	TRBV7-9	CASSLAAGRGEKLFF	TGTGCCAGCAGCTTAGCGGCGGGCCGGGGAGAAAAACTGTTTTTT
.	.	TRBJ2-5	TRBV4-3	CASSQSGSHQETQYF	TGCGCCAGCAGCCAATCCGGGTCCCACCAAGAGACCCAGTACTTC
.	TRBD1	TRBJ1-1	TRBV5-8	CASSGQVANTEAFF	TGTGCCAGCAGCGGACAGGTTGCGAACACTGAAGCTTTCTTT
.	.	TRBJ1-5	TRBV20-1	CSASKQAQPQHF	TGCAGTGCTAGTAAGCAGGCCCAGCCCCAGCATTTT
.	.	TRBJ2-3	TRBV18	CASSPRGFSTDTQYF	TGTGCCAGCTCACCGAGGGGGTTTAGCACAGATACGCAGTATTTT
.	.	TRBJ2-1	TRBV9	CASSLRLYNEQFF	TGTGCCAGCAGCCTCAGATTGTACAATGAGCAGTTCTTC
.	.	TRBJ2-1	TRBV4-1	CASSQERTYNEQFF	TGCGCCAGCAGCCAAGAGAGGACCTACAATGAGCAGTTCTTC
.	.	TRBJ2-5	TRBV7-9	CASRLAPGETQYF	TGTGCCAGCAGGTTAGCCCCCGGAGAGACCCAGTACTTC
.	TRBD1	TRBJ2-7	TRBV2	CAINRGLEQYF	TGTGCTATAAACAGGGGGCTTGAGCAGTACTTC
.	TRBD2	TRBJ2-1	TRBV10-1	CASSEFWAAGGFSYNEQFF	TGCGCCAGCAGTGAGTTTTGGGCGGCGGGAGGCTTTTCCTACAATGAGCAGTTCTTC
.	.	TRBJ2-3	TRBV4-3	CASSQGLNADTQYF	TGCGCCAGCAGCCAGGGACTTAACGCAGATACGCAGTATTTT
.	.	TRBJ2-3	TRBV5-1	CASKRTDQVLKTDTQYF	TGCGCCAGCAAAAGGACAGACCAGGTTCTAAAAACAGATACGCAGTATTTT
.	.	TRBJ2-1	TRBV28	CASSFGEGSPLNEQFF	TGTGCCAGCAGTTTTGGTGAGGGATCTCCCTTGAATGAGCAGTTCTTC
.	.	TRBJ2-1	TRBV28	CASSVYNEQFF	TGTGCCAGCAGCGTTTACAATGAGCAGTTCTTC
.	.	TRBJ2-6	TRBV5-1	CASSPTVGALSGANVLTF	TGCGCCAGCTCCCCGACGGTAGGGGCGCTCTCTGGGGCCAACGTCCTGACTTTC
.	TRBD2	TRBJ2-2	TRBV4-1	CASTPSAAGEGTGELFF	TGCGCCAGCACCCCCTCGGCGGCGGGAGAGGGCACCGGGGAGCTGTTTTTT
.	TRBD2	TRBJ2-1	TRBV11-2	CASSIGTSGRGEQFF	TGTGCCAGCAGCATTGGGACTAGCGGGAGAGGGGAGCAGTTCTTC
.	.	TRBJ2-7	TRBV5-1	CASSLGLDTYEQYF	TGCGCCAGCAGCTTGGGACTAGATACCTACGAGCAGTACTTC
.	.	TRBJ1-2	TRBV7-2	CASREPTSNYGYTF	TGTGCCAGCAGGGAGCCGACCTCTAACTATGGCTACACCTTC
.	TRBD2	TRBJ2-2	TRBV6-4	CASSSEGTSGSSGGELFF	TGTGCCAGCAGTTCCGAGGGGACTAGCGGGAGTTCAGGCGGGGAGCTGTTTTTT
.	.	TRBJ1-6	TRBV2	CASRISGGQMSNSPLHF	TGTGCCAGCAGAATTTCCGGGGGGCAGATGAGTAATTCACCCCTCCACTTT
.	.	TRBJ2-1	TRBV29-1	CSVAKEIDNEQFF	TGCAGCGTTGCTAAGGAGATAGACAATGAGCAGTTCTTC
.	TRBD1	TRBJ1-5	TRBV28	CASNIETGGQPQHF	TGTGCCAGCAACATCGAGACAGGGGGTCAGCCCCAGCATTTT
once	TRBD1	TRBJ1-5	TRBV6-4	CASRRDRVPEVSNQPQHF	TGTGCCAGCAGGAGGGACAGGGTCCCGGAGGTTAGCAATCAGCCCCAGCATTTT
.	.	TRBJ1-2	TRBV28	CASSFGRLSDGYTF	TGTGCCAGCAGTTTCGGCAGGTTAAGTGACGGCTACACCTTC
.	.	TRBJ2-6	TRBV7-2	CASSLSGGSGANVLTF	TGTGCCAGCAGCTTATCCGGGGGATCTGGGGCCAACGTCCTGACTTTC
.	.	TRBJ1-3	TRBV27	CASSLTGTQHSGNTIYF	TGTGCCAGCAGTTTAACCGGGACACAACATTCTGGAAACACCATATATTTT
.	.	TRBJ2-7	TRBV7-9	CASSSTGGGGPLREQYF	TGTGCCAGCAGCTCCACTGGGGGGGGCGGACCTTTACGAGAGCAGTACTTC
.	TRBD1	TRBJ1-3	TRBV9	CASSAGQGRGNTIYF	TGTGCCAGCAGCGCCGGACAGGGTCGTGGAAACACCATATATTTT
.	TRBD2	TRBJ2-3	TRBV4-2	CASSPRRLAGTQYF	TGTGCCAGCAGCCCCCGCAGACTAGCGGGTACGCAGTATTTT
.	.	TRBJ2-3	TRBV3-1/TRBV3-2	CASSQRGSTDTQYF	TGTGCCAGCAGCCAGAGAGGGAGCACAGATACGCAGTATTTT
once	.	TRBJ1-5	TRBV6-2/TRBV6-3	CASSYVPGGQPQHF	TGTGCCAGCAGTTACGTTCCGGGAGGACAGCCCCAGCATTTT
.	TRBD1	TRBJ2-5	TRBV7-6	CASSPPWTGRGETQYF	TGTGCCAGCAGCCCACCTTGGACAGGACGTGGGGAGACCCAGTACTTC
.	.	TRBJ2-5	TRBV5-1	CASSLGQYGEETQYF	TGCGCCAGCAGCTTGGGACAATACGGGGAGGAGACCCAGTACTTC
.	TRBD2	TRBJ2-5	TRBV7-2	CASRGLAGGLKTQYF	TGTGCCAGCAGGGGACTAGCGGGAGGGTTAAAGACCCAGTACTTC